This entry features one TCR beta chain sequence. Its antigen is currently not known. No quality values exist for individual bases; no much larger clone is one base distant. The sample originates from a study of Ad26.COV2.S vaccination and SARS-CoV-2 variants (dated by TCRdb to about 2021). A note on the overall study: Vaccine-arm donors were drawn from COV1001, a multicentre, randomized, double-blind, placebo-controlled phase I-IIa trial of Ad26.COV2.S in healthy adults. The TCR-sequenced set comprised approximately 32 samples: some 20 Ad26.COV2.S vaccine recipients, 5 placebo recipients and 8 SARS-CoV-2 convalescent individuals. Trial participants were randomized into five groups of five: low-dose or high-dose Ad26.COV2.S given once or twice, or placebo on both occasions. Dosing of Ad26.COV2.S was intramuscular, at either 5x10^10 or 1x10^11 viral particles, delivered as one shot or as two shots spaced 56 days apart. TCRbeta repertoire sequencing served as the tool for gauging how specific and how broad the SARS-CoV-2-reactive T cell receptors were following Ad26.COV2.S vaccination. Investigators remained blinded to trial group allocation during experiments and outcome assessment. General findings and caveats noted by the study authors: Vaccine and placebo recipients had comparable non-spike TCR breadth, which fits with the vaccine containing only spike. After vaccination, substantial breadth of spike-specific CD8+ and CD4+ T cell responses was reported. Comparing responses between vaccine doses or regimens was not something the study was powered to do. Compared with placebo recipients, Ad26.COV2.S recipients showed higher spike-specific TCR breadth (P = 0.0014). The authors noted that total T cell responses may have been underestimated by the TCR breadth and depth analyses.

The immunoSEQ Assay was used to sequence TCRbeta CDR3 regions. After extraction, genomic DNA underwent amplification by bias-controlled multiplex PCR, followed by high-throughput sequencing. From the authors' description of their analysis: Collapsing and filtering of sequences were performed to quantify the absolute abundance of each unique TCRbeta CDR3 region. T cell fraction was estimated by normalizing TCRbeta template counts to usable DNA, which was measured by amplifying reference genes present in all nucleated cells. Repertoire TCRs were annotated as SARS-CoV-2-specific by exact matching of V gene, CDR3 amino acid sequence and J gene to a known reactive TCR set. The reference SARS-CoV-2 TCR set was obtained from MIRA and was filtered for enrichment in COVID-19-positive ImmuneCODE repertoires, whereby public or cross-reactive TCRs were removed. Using the MIRA antigens, annotated TCRs were further analysed by specific ORF or by position within an ORF. Depth was the summed frequency of annotated unique rearrangements, while breadth was defined as annotated unique rearrangements over total unique productive rearrangements. Group comparisons of TCR breadth used two-sided Wilcoxon rank-sum tests. TCRdb limited this immuneACCESS table to in-frame rearrangements with V and J called. A share of clones is missing; checked studies link under half to unresolved V genes, and the rest is unexplained. V and J calls and clone size come straight from that table; D and trimming were deduced from the DNA. The sample table lists about 420,000 clones, 70% to 90% of them with a count of one. The top ten constitute less than 4.5% of the sample.

The treatment or condition label here, explained by the study, means: approximately 18 received Ad26.COV2.S at low or high dose, single or two shots; roughly 5 received placebo; per-sample allocation not given. For vaccine and placebo recipients, repertoires were sequenced using samples collected on day 63 after the first injection. In Cohort 1b, 25 or so adults aged 18-55 years were enrolled at a single site in Boston, USA, between 29 July and 7 August 2020. Ad26.COV2.S was a replication-incompetent adenovirus type 26 vector expressing a prefusion-stabilized SARS-CoV-2 spike protein from the original Wuhan strain. For CDR1 and CDR2, the germline V gene (reference sequence) lists PRHDT and FYEKMQ. The junction shows trimming of 8 bases on V and 2 bases on J, plus 12 bases between the germline ends. The CDR3, cysteine through phenylalanine, is 13 amino acids long. Only CDR3 DNA is held: 39 bases, read in frame from base 1.

Rearrangement joined TRBV13 to TRBJ2-5; the D gene is unclear. This material consisted of peripheral blood, taken in a trial of Ad26.COV2.S vaccine versus placebo. This clonotype was obtained from a person between 18 and 60 years old who received the Ad26.COV2.S COVID-19 vaccine or a placebo. The CDR3 reads CASCSQEQETQYF. The nucleotide sequence is TGTGCCAGCTGTTCCCAGGAACAAGAGACCCAGTACTTC.